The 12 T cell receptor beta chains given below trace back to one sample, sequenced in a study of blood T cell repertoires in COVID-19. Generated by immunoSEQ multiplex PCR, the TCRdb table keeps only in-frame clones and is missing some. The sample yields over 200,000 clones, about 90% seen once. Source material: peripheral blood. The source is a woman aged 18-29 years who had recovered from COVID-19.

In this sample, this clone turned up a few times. Written as DNA, the CDR3 is TGTGCCAGCAGAGAAAGCGGGAGAGAATACGAGCAGTACTTC. It translates to CASRESGREYEQYF. This chain connects TRBV5-4 to TRBJ2-7; TRBD2 aligns across 8 bases. The germline V gene encodes CDR1 SGHNT and CDR2 YYREEE (reference sequence). The J segment lost 4 bases and the V segment lost 5 bases, leaving 8 bases of the junction unmatched. The CDR3 loop spans 14 amino acids.

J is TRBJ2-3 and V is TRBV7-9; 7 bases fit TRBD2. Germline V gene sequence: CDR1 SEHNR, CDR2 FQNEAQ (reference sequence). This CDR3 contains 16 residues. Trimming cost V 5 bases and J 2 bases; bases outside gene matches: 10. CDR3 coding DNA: TGTGCCAGCAGCGGGGGAATAGCGGGCGCCACAGATACGCAGTATTTT. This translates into CASSGGIAGATDTQYF.

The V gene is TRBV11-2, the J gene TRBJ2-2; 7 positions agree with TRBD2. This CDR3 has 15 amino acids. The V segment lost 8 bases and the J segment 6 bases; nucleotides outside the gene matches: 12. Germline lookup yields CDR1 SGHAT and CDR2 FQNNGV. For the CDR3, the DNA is TGTGCCAGCGCCGCAGAGGGAGGGAGTTCCGGGGAGCTGTTTTTT. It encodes CASAAEGGSSGELFF. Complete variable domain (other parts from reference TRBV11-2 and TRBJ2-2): EAGVAQSPRYKIIEKRQSVAFWCNPISGHATLYWYQQILGQGPKLLIQFQNNGVVDDSQLPKDRFSAERLKGVDSTLKIQPAKLEDSAVYLCASAAEGGSSGELFFGEGSRLTVL.

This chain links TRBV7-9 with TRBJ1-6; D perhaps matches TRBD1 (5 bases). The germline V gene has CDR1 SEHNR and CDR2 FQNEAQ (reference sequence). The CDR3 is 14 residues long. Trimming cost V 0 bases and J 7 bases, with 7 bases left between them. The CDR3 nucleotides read TGTGCCAGCAGCTTAGCCCAGGGAAATTCACCCCTCCACTTT. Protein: CASSLAQGNSPLHF.

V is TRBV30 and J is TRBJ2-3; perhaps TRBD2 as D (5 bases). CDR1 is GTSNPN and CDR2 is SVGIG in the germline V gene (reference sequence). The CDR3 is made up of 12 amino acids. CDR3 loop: CGVGLSGNTQYF. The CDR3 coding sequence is TGTGGAGTTGGACTGAGTGGAAATACGCAGTATTTT.

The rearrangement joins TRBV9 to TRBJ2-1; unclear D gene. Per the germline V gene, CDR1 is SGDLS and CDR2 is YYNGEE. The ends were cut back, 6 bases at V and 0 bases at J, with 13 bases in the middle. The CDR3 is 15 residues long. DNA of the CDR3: TGTGCCAGCACTCCCGGCGGCGGCTCCTACAATGAGCAGTTCTTC. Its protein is CASTPGGGSYNEQFF.

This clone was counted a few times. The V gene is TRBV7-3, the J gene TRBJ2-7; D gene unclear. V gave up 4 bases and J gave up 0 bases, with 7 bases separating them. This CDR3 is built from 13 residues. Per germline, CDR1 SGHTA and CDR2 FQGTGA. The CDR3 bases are TGTGCCAGCAGCTGGTGGAGCTCCTACGAGCAGTACTTC. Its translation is CASSWWSSYEQYF.

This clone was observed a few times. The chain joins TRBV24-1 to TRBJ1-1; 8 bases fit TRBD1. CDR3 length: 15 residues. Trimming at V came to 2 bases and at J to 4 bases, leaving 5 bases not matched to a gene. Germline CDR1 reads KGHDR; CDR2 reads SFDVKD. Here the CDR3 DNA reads TGTGCCACCAGTGATTCAGGGGGCTTGAGCACTGAAGCTTTCTTT. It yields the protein CATSDSGGLSTEAFF.

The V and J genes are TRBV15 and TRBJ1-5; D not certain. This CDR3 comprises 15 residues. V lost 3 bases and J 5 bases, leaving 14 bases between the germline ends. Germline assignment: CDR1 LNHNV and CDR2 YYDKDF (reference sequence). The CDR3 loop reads CATSRDLNGDQPQHF. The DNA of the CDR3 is TGTGCCACCAGCAGGGATCTGAACGGGGATCAGCCCCAGCATTTT.

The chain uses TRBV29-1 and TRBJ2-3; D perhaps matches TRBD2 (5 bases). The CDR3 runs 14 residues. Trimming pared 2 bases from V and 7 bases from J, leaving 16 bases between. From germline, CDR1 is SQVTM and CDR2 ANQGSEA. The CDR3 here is CSVETEELSNTQYF. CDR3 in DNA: TGCAGCGTTGAAACGGAGGAACTCTCGAATACGCAGTATTTT.

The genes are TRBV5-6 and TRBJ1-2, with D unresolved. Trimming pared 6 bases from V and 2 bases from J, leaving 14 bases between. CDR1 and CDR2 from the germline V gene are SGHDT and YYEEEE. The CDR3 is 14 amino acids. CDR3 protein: CASKNGWANYGYTF. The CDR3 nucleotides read TGTGCCAGCAAAAATGGGTGGGCAAACTATGGCTACACCTTC. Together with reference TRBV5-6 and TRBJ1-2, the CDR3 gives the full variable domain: DAGVTQSPTHLIKTRGQQVTLRCSPKSGHDTVSWYQQALGQGPQFIFQYYEEEERQRGNFPDRFSGHQFPNYSSELNVNALLLGDSALYLCASKNGWANYGYTFGSGTRLTVV.

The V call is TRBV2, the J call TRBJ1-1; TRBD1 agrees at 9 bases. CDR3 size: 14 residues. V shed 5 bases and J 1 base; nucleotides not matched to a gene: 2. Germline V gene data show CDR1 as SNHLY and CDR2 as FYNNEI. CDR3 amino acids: CASSLDRGNTEAFF. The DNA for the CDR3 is TGTGCCAGCAGTCTGGACAGGGGGAACACTGAAGCTTTCTTT.